This TCR beta chain was sequenced for a study of T cell responses to AZD1222 COVID-19 vaccine. The study, taken as a whole, reports: Just 5 or 6 AZD1222 recipients tested seropositive at baseline. The sample set comprised mostly white British donors with more females, and clonal diversity was possibly underestimated. Compared with day 0, the breadth and depth of the Spike-specific TCR repertoire rose significantly after two doses of AZD1222.

This clone was recorded only once. What it recognizes is unknown. Produced via immunoSEQ multiplex PCR; TCRdb's table is partial and in-frame only. The sample yields about 140,000 clones, more than 85% seen once. The germline CDR1 and CDR2 sequences are MGHRA and YSYEKL. The V and J ends lost 5 bases and 1 base respectively, with 8 bases between them. The CDR3 consists of 13 residues. This rearrangement joins TRBV4-1 to TRBJ1-1; perhaps TRBD1 as D (6 bases). The clonotype was recovered from an adult in good health. The sequences come from peripheral blood, collected on day 0 of MenACWY control vaccination. The CDR3 region is CASSAQGNTEAFF. The CDR3 region has the DNA TGCGCCAGCAGCGCACAGGGGAACACTGAAGCTTTCTTT.